This T cell receptor (beta chain) was retrieved from a study of monozygotic twins with cystic fibrosis. Germline V gene sequence: CDR1 WNHNN, CDR2 SYGVQD (reference sequence). The CDR3 loop spans 10 amino acids. V was shortened by 3 bases and J by 3 bases, with 0 bases between the two germline ends. TCRdb keeps only in-frame clones here, not all; method: immunoSEQ multiplex PCR. The table shows around 35,000 clones, with about 80% occurring only once. This TCR was recovered from a girl aged 2 to 9 with cystic fibrosis. Sequenced input: blood. V usage is TRBV10-1 and J usage is TRBJ2-7; unclear D gene. As DNA, the CDR3 is TGCGCCAGCAGTGACTACGAGCAGTACTTC. Translated: CASSDYEQYF.